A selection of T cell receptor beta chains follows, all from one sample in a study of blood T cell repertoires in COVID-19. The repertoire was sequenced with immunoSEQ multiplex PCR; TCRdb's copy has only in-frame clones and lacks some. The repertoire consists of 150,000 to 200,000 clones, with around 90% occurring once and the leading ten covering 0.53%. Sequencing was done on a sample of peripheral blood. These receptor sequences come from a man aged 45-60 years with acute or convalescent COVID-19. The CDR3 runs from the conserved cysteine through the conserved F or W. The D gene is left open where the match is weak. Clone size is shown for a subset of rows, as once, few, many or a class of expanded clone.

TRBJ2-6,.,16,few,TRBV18,CASSPLGGQGANVLTF
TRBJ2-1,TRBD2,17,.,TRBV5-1,CASSRQGAAGVVNEQFF
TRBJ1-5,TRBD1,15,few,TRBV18,CASSQNRDRNQPQHF
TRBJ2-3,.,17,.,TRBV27,CASSFPQPTGWTDTQYF
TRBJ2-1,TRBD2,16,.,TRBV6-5,CASSYSRGGINNEQFF
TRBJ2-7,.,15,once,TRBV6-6,CASSYNGPDTYEQYF
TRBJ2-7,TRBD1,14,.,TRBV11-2,CASSRQGKGYEQYF
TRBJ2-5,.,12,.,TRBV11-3,CASSSKNRAQYF
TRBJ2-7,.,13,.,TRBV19,CASSIGRGNEQYF
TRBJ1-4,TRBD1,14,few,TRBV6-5,CASRGTGANEKLFF
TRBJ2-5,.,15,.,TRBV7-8,CASSLPSFAQETQYF
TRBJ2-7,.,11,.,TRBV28,CASRIRDEQYF
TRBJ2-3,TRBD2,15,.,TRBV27,CASSSTSVSTDTQYF
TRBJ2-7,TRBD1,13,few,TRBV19,CASSIGTGYEQYF
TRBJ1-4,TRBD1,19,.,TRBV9,CASSVGPGGSFATNEKLFF
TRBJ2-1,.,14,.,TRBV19,CASSIVDRYNEQFF
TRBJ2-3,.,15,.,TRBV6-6,CASSPLAASTDTQYF
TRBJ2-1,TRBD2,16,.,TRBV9,CASSVDVSGGHNEQFF
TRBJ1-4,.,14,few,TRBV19,CASSTGATNEKLFF
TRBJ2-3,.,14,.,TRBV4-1,CASSHPDSANTQYF
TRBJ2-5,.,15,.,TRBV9,CASSVMDGSGETQYF
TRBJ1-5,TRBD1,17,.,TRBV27,CASSRLGQTHGNQPQHF
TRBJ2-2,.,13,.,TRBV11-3,CASSPSGTGELFF
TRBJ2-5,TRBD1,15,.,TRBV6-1,CASSEGDRNKETQYF
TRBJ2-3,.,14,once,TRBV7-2,CASSLEPGTDTQYF
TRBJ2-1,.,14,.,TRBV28,CASKGWEPGDEQFF
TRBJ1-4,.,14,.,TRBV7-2,CASSLYQGGEKLFF
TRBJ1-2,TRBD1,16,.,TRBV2,CASSDIQDRGYYGYTF
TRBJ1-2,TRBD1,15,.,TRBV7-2,CASSPPDRGNYGYTF
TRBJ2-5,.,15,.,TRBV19,CASSMAGLDQETQYF
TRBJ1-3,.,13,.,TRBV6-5,CASSFPGGNTIYF
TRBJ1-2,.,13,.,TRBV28,CASRSGQTYGYTF
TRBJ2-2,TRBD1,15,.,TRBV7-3,CASRGQEMNTGELFF
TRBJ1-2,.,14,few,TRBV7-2,CASSQSTVNYGYTF